A single sample is the source of the 6 T cell receptor beta chains below, sequenced in a study of blood T cell repertoires in COVID-19. Generated by immunoSEQ multiplex PCR, the TCRdb table keeps only in-frame clones and is missing some. The data contain hundreds of thousands of clones, around 89% of them seen just once; the ten biggest clones take up more than 0.8%. The sample consisted of PBMCs or T cells enriched from blood (not recorded which). The receptors were sampled from a man between 18 and 29 years old who had recovered from COVID-19.

Only one count was recorded for this clone. V usage is TRBV2 and J usage is TRBJ2-7; tentatively, D is TRBD1 (6 bases). The V end lost 4 bases, the J end lost 2 bases, and 12 bases lay between the germline ends. The germline CDR1 and CDR2 sequences are SNHLY and FYNNEI. CDR3 length equals 14 residues. The DNA for the CDR3 is TGTGCCAGCAGTGTGGGGGACACCACCTACGAGCAGTACTTC. It is translated as CASSVGDTTYEQYF.

The J gene is TRBJ1-6, the V gene TRBV3-1 (or the pseudogene TRBV3-2); D unresolved. The germline CDR1 and CDR2 sequences are LGHDT and YNNKEL (reference sequence). CDR3 length equals 13 residues. Trimming removed 4 bases at V and 8 bases at J, with 9 bases between. CDR3 in DNA: TGTGCCAGCAGCCCCGGACTGGATTCACCCCTCCACTTT. Translation gives CASSPGLDSPLHF.

The chain carries TRBV5-1 and TRBJ1-1; TRBD1 matches 8 bases. There are 14 residues in the CDR3. The germline V gene has CDR1 SGHRS and CDR2 YFSETQ. V was pared by 3 bases and J by 5 bases, with 6 bases of the junction left unmatched. Here the CDR3 reads CASSSGGGRTEAFF. The CDR3 bases are TGCGCCAGCAGCTCAGGGGGCGGCAGGACTGAAGCTTTCTTT.

The gene calls are TRBV27 and TRBJ2-1; D gene ambiguous. Between the trimmed V and J ends, which lost 4 bases and 7 bases, there was a span of 14 bases. Germline CDR1 is MNHEY and CDR2 is SMNVEV (reference sequence). The CDR3 extends over 14 amino acids. The CDR3 region has the DNA TGTGCCAGCAGTTCCTGGGCCCTTTGGAATGAGCAGTTCTTC. This codes for CASSSWALWNEQFF.

The chain combines TRBV11-3 with TRBJ2-1; 11 nucleotides match TRBD2. This CDR3 region has 17 residues. Germline V CDR1 and CDR2: SGHNT, YENEEA. J lost 0 bases, V lost 0 bases, and 1 base had no gene match. CDR3 sequence (DNA): TGTGCCAGCAGCTTAGATAGCGGGGGGGCCTCCTACAATGAGCAGTTCTTC. It specifies CASSLDSGGASYNEQFF.

The CDR3 is CASSEAGGPETQYF. In DNA form, the CDR3 reads TGTGCCAGCAGTGAAGCGGGGGGACCGGAGACCCAGTACTTC. The chain has TRBV2 and TRBJ2-5, with D possibly matching TRBD2 (6 bases). V was cut by 0 bases and J by 5 bases, with 10 bases left in between. CDR1 SNHLY and CDR2 FYNNEI come from the germline V gene. The CDR3 consists of 14 residues.